What follows are 6 T cell receptor beta chains derived from one specimen sequenced in a study of identical twins listed by TCRdb under 2016. The protocol used for the library was 5' RACE. Sequencer: Illumina HiSeq 2000. Using fastp trimming at Q25 and MiXCR clonotype assembly, TCRdb reanalyzed the public sequencing data and kept in-frame beta chains. Duplicate CDR3 protein sequences are folded into a single record with the most common DNA and genes. This sample is represented by 1.5 million to 2 million distinct CDR3 sequences; 25% to 35% of them were singletons. 0.25% to 0.3% of the sample rests with the top ten. Sequencing used cord blood. Receptor source: a newborn girl in good health.

The chain carries TRBV14 and TRBJ1-1; the D gene is possibly TRBD1 (6 bases). Trimming stripped 0 bases from V and 0 bases from J, with 17 bases between. Germline CDR1 is SGHDN and CDR2 is FVKESK. This CDR3 comprises 18 residues. The CDR3 sequence is CASSQERLPGVMNTEAFF. The CDR3 nucleotides read TGTGCCAGCAGCCAAGAAAGATTACCAGGGGTAATGAACACTGAAGCTTTCTTT.

There are a few counts of this clonotype. The V and J genes are TRBV6-5 and TRBJ2-1; 8 nucleotides align to TRBD2. The CDR3 sequence is 16 residues long. Germline V gives CDR1 MNHEY, CDR2 SVGAGI. J gave up 9 bases and V 0 bases, and 10 bases lay outside the gene matches. CDR3 loop: CASSYSGTRLYGEQFF. CDR3 sequence (DNA): TGTGCCAGCAGTTACTCAGGGACTAGACTTTATGGTGAGCAGTTCTTC.

This clonotype was picked up a small number of times. The chain uses TRBV28 and TRBJ1-2; D perhaps matches TRBD1 (6 bases). V lost 3 bases to trimming and J lost 4 bases, with 18 bases between them. In germline, CDR1 is MDHEN, CDR2 SYDVKM. The CDR3 length is 16 residues. CDR3 loop: CASSFLSRTETYGYTF. The CDR3 DNA sequence: TGTGCCAGCAGTTTTCTTAGCCGGACAGAGACCTATGGCTACACCTTC.

The rearrangement uses TRBV20-1 and TRBJ2-7; 12 bases are a match to TRBD2. The J call could be wrong; TRBJ2-5 is a better fit for the DNA end. The CDR3 spans 14 residues. Germline-derived CDR1 and CDR2 are DFQATT and SNEGSKA (reference sequence). This chain's CDR3 is CSASVLAGGETQYF. Here the CDR3 DNA reads TGCAGTGCTAGCGTACTAGCGGGGGGAGAGACCCAGTACTTC.

The V gene is TRBV3-1, the J gene TRBJ2-1, with 11 bases identical to TRBD2. Germline V lookup: CDR1 LGHDT, CDR2 YNNKEL (reference sequence). After removal of 0 bases from V and 9 bases from J, the junction contained 4 bases not matched to a gene. The CDR3 is 15 amino acids. The CDR3 loop is CASSQDSGRASEQFF. In DNA form, the CDR3 reads TGTGCCAGCAGCCAAGATAGCGGGAGGGCCTCTGAGCAGTTCTTC.

The genes are TRBV3-1 and TRBJ2-1; D unresolved. Germline CDR1 and CDR2: LGHDT and YNNKEL (reference sequence). Deletions cut 1 base from V and 12 bases from J, with 7 bases between. The CDR3 loop spans 11 amino acids. CDR3 DNA sequence: TGTGCCAGCAGCCAAGTAGGAATGCAGTTCTTC. It specifies CASSQVGMQFF.